This T cell receptor beta chain was identified during a study of T cells in Graves' hyperthyroidism and ophthalmopathy. The CDR3 is 13 amino acids. CDR1 is SEHNR, CDR2 FQNEAQ, per germline (reference sequence). Trimming stripped 5 bases from V and 5 bases from J, with 12 bases between. Hyperthyroidism of Graves' type that showed no ophthalmopathy progression within 18 months was stable. The PBMCs were sourced from fresh peripheral blood (about 10 ml). This clonotype was found a few times. RNA transcripts provided the source from which TCR beta CDR3 regions were amplified. The primer set for the first-round RT-PCR of the TCR CDR3 was HTBI. A single record per CDR3 protein comes from TCRdb applying MiXCR to the multiplex PCR reads. The sample records about 180,000 distinct CDR3 sequences, approximately 17% being singletons.

This TCR was sampled from a woman between 50 and 59 years old with Graves' hyperthyroidism. V and J are TRBV7-9 and TRBJ1-1, with TRBD1 as a possible D gene (6 bases). Sequenced input: blood. DNA for the CDR3: TGTGCCAGCAGCACAGGGTTTGGGACTGAAGCTTTCTTT. Protein: CASSTGFGTEAFF.